What follows are 25 T cell receptor beta chains derived from one specimen sequenced in a study of OX40 agonist ivuxolimab in advanced cancers. This table comes from immunoSEQ multiplex PCR, and its TCRdb copy is limited to in-frame clones, with some not included. Altogether 57,000 or so clones are present, over 80% being singletons, with the ten largest covering 3.4%. Sequencing was performed on CD4+ or CD8+ T cells sorted from blood, taken in a trial of the OX40 agonist ivuxolimab. The receptors derive from an adult with an advanced solid tumor such as melanoma, head and neck, liver or kidney cancer.

The CDR3: CASSPGLADRSGTQYF. The CDR3, as DNA: TGCGCCAGCAGCCCGGGACTAGCGGATCGTTCGGGGACCCAGTACTTC. The V and J genes are TRBV4-1 and TRBJ2-5; 11 bases are shared with TRBD2. The germline CDR1 and CDR2 sequences are MGHRA and YSYEKL. The CDR3 covers 16 residues. V gave up 4 bases and J gave up 7 bases; unmatched junction bases: 11.

The chain employs TRBV5-1 and TRBJ1-2; TRBD1 matches 10 bases. This CDR3 comprises 13 residues. Germline V lookup: CDR1 SGHRS, CDR2 YFSETQ. V dropped 4 bases and J dropped 8; count of bases not matched to a gene: 5. Written as DNA, the CDR3 is TGCGCCAGCAGCACCGGACAGGGGGAAGGCTACACCTTC. This sequence encodes CASSTGQGEGYTF.

This clone was detected only a few times. The rearrangement uses TRBV27 and TRBJ2-5, with no clear D. V lost 6 bases and J lost 5, with 1 base in between. CDR3 length: 9 amino acids. CDR1 is MNHEY, CDR2 SMNVEV, per germline (reference sequence). This chain's CDR3 is CASSETQYF. CDR3 in DNA: TGTGCCAGCAGCGAGACCCAGTACTTC.

This clone was seen a few times. The chain employs TRBV7-3 and TRBJ2-5, with D possibly TRBD2 on 5 matching bases. The V end was cut by 5 bases, the J end by 7 bases, with 14 bases between. CDR1 and CDR2 from the germline V gene are SGHTA and FQGTGA. The CDR3 runs 13 residues. The CDR3 nucleotides are TGTGCCAGCAGCCCCAATCTAGAGGGGACCCAGTACTTC. It translates to CASSPNLEGTQYF.

Turning to this clone: The junction departs from germline at one end; a sequencing error may be responsible. The chain is built from TRBV6-1 and TRBJ1-3; TRBD1 agrees at 8 bases. CDR3 size: 12 residues. Germline V gene data show CDR1 as MNHNS and CDR2 as SASEGT. CDR3 in DNA: TGTGCCAGCAGTGAAGCGCAAAGGGACAGGAATTTT. This translates into CASSEAQRDRNF.

This clone has a handful of counts. The rearrangement uses TRBV6-5 and TRBJ1-6; 8 positions match TRBD1. The CDR3 has 15 residues. CDR1 is MNHEY, CDR2 SVGAGI, per germline. The trim removed 2 bases at V and 8 bases at J, leaving 5 bases unmatched. The CDR3 region is CASSYTTGEDSPLHF. The DNA for the CDR3 is TGTGCCAGCAGTTACACGACAGGGGAGGATTCACCCCTCCACTTT.

There are a few counts of this clone. V and J are TRBV9 and TRBJ2-6; the match to TRBD1 covers 7 bases. The germline V gene has CDR1 SGDLS and CDR2 YYNGEE. CDR3 size: 17 residues. V lost 4 bases to trimming and J lost 0 bases; unmatched junction nucleotides: 7. The DNA for the CDR3 is TGTGCCAGCAGCCCAAGGGGACAGAGCTCTGGGGCCAACGTCCTGACTTTC. Protein product: CASSPRGQSSGANVLTF.

This clone was counted once. The CDR3 protein is CSVGPAQASSTDTQYF. In DNA form, the CDR3 reads TGCAGCGTGGGGCCCGCACAAGCCTCTAGCACAGATACGCAGTATTTT. This chain joins TRBV29-1 and TRBJ2-3; maybe TRBD1 (5 bases). Per the germline V gene, CDR1 is SQVTM and CDR2 is ANQGSEA. Trimming removed 6 bases from V and 0 bases from J, with 19 bases in between. This CDR3 is 16 amino acids long.

The chain combines TRBV27 with TRBJ1-6; 9 nucleotides agree with TRBD1. The trim removed 8 bases at V and 8 bases at J, leaving 16 bases unmatched. Germline V lookup: CDR1 MNHEY, CDR2 SMNVEV (reference sequence). The CDR3 is 17 residues long. CDR3 sequence reads: CASCRFTGGTRDSPLHF. The CDR3 region has the DNA TGTGCCAGCTGCCGCTTTACAGGGGGCACTAGGGATTCACCCCTCCACTTT.

This clone showed up just a few times. The sample holds other DNA sequences that translate to the same CDR3. This rearrangement joins TRBV28 to TRBJ1-4; D might be TRBD1 (5 bases). Germline V gene lookup returns CDR1 MDHEN and CDR2 SYDVKM. This CDR3 contains 12 residues. Deletions cut 8 bases from V and 5 bases from J, with 9 bases between. The CDR3 loop reads CASGGGNEKLFF. Written as DNA, the CDR3 is TGTGCCAGCGGGGGGGGAAATGAAAAACTGTTTTTT.

V usage is TRBV6-5 and J usage is TRBJ2-2, with 7 bases fitting TRBD2. The V and J ends lost 2 bases and 3 bases, in that order; junction bases with no gene match: 3. This CDR3 has 15 residues. CDR1 and CDR2 (germline): MNHEY, SVGAGI. CDR3 sequence: CASSYKAGYTGELFF. DNA of the CDR3: TGTGCCAGCAGTTACAAAGCGGGGTACACCGGGGAGCTGTTTTTT.

The count of this clone is one. V and J are TRBV28 and TRBJ2-7; D might be TRBD1 or TRBD2, each matching 6 bases. CDR3 length: 18 residues. The V gene lost 6 bases and the J gene lost 0 bases, with 24 bases spanning the gap. The germline V gene encodes CDR1 MDHEN and CDR2 SYDVKM. The chain's CDR3 is CASRGPGPKGGISYEQYF. The CDR3, as DNA: TGTGCCAGCAGGGGACCGGGACCAAAGGGGGGAATCTCCTACGAGCAGTACTTC.

The chain is built from TRBV11-1 and TRBJ1-4; D might be TRBD1 (5 bases). This CDR3 is 14 amino acids long. The V and J ends lost 3 bases and 6 bases respectively, with 11 bases between them. Germline values: CDR1 SGHAT, CDR2 FQDESV (reference sequence). The CDR3 here is CASSFRDGDEKLFF. DNA of the CDR3: TGTGCCAGCAGCTTCCGGGACGGAGATGAAAAACTGTTTTTT.

In nucleotides, the CDR3 is TGCGCCAGCAGACCCGGGACGATGTCCTACGAGCAGTACTTC. Translated, it gives CASRPGTMSYEQYF. The gene calls are TRBV10-2 and TRBJ2-7; possibly TRBD1 or TRBD2 for D (5 bases each). The CDR3 is made up of 14 amino acids. Trimming left V 6 bases short and J 1 base short, with 13 bases between. CDR1 and CDR2 from the germline V gene are WSHSY and SAAADI.

Details on this clone: One junction end disagrees with the germline gene, perhaps due to a read error. This chain links TRBV28 with TRBJ2-5; D unresolved. This CDR3 comprises 11 residues. Germline CDR1 reads MDHEN; CDR2 reads SYDVKM. This chain's CDR3 is CASAETRTKYF. In DNA form, the CDR3 reads TGTGCCAGCGCCGAAACAAGGACCAAGTACTTC.

The rearrangement links TRBV10-3 to TRBJ2-1, with TRBD1 matching 10 bases. Germline V gene data show CDR1 as ENHRY and CDR2 as SYGVKD. V lost 6 bases to trimming and J lost 3 bases; unmatched junction nucleotides: 2. This CDR3 is built from 14 residues. The CDR3 sequence: CAIRGDRGYNEQFF. CDR3 coding DNA: TGTGCCATCAGGGGGGACAGGGGCTACAATGAGCAGTTCTTC.

The chain carries TRBV19 and TRBJ2-7, with 8 nucleotides matching TRBD1. CDR1 is LNHDA, CDR2 SQIVND, per germline (reference sequence). J gave up 2 bases and V 1 base, and 7 bases lay outside the gene matches. The CDR3 covers 16 residues. The CDR3 sequence: CASSIGGGTGPYEQYF. The CDR3 nucleotides are TGTGCCAGTAGTATAGGAGGTGGGACAGGTCCCTACGAGCAGTACTTC.

The chain has TRBV7-6 and TRBJ2-3, with D unclear. The CDR3 is made up of 12 amino acids. Trimming took off 4 bases at V and 0 bases at J, with 2 bases between the two ends. Germline-derived CDR1 and CDR2 are SGHVS and FNYEAQ. The CDR3 is CASSSSTDTQYF. CDR3 coding DNA: TGTGCCAGCAGCTCAAGCACAGATACGCAGTATTTT. The whole variable domain, remainder taken from reference TRBV7-6 and TRBJ2-3, is GAGVSQSPRYKVTKRGQDVALRCDPISGHVSLYWYRQALGQGPEFLTYFNYEAQQDKSGLPNDRFSAERPEGSISTLTIQRTEQRDSAMYRCASSSSTDTQYFGPGTRLTVL.

The V gene is TRBV10-3, the J gene TRBJ1-6; 7 bases are a match to TRBD1. The length of the CDR3 is 17 residues. Germline assignment: CDR1 ENHRY and CDR2 SYGVKD. J lost 9 bases, V lost 6 bases, and 17 bases had no gene match. CDR3 loop: CAIRETGLVGNSSPLHF. The CDR3 DNA reads as TGTGCCATCAGGGAGACAGGGCTCGTCGGTAATAGTTCACCCCTCCACTTT.

This clone was counted a single time. The V call is TRBV15, the J call TRBJ1-3; no reliable D call. The CDR3 is 14 amino acids. CDR1 is LNHNV and CDR2 is YYDKDF in the germline V gene (reference sequence). Trimming took 4 bases from V and 4 from J, leaving 11 bases between them. The CDR3 coding sequence is TGTGCCACCAGCACCAGGACGAAGGGAAACACCATATATTTT. Translation: CATSTRTKGNTIYF. The full variable domain, rest sourced from reference TRBV15 and TRBJ1-3, is DAMVIQNPRYQVTQFGKPVTLSCSQTLNHNVMYWYQQKSSQAPKLLFHYYDKDFNNEADTPDNFQSRRPNTSFCFLDIRSPGLGDTAMYLCATSTRTKGNTIYFGEGSWLTVV.

The chain uses TRBV5-4 and TRBJ1-1; D is ambiguous. CDR3 length: 14 residues. CDR1 and CDR2 (germline): SGHNT, YYREEE (reference sequence). Deletions cut 4 bases from V and 4 bases from J, with 14 bases between. This chain's CDR3 is CASSPEGLGTEAFF. CDR3 in DNA: TGTGCCAGCAGCCCGGAAGGACTGGGCACTGAAGCTTTCTTT.

This clone has just one count. This rearrangement joins TRBV7-3 to TRBJ2-1; D unresolved. The CDR3 is 12 residues long. V lost 5 bases and J 6 bases, leaving 8 bases between the germline ends. Germline assignment: CDR1 SGHTA and CDR2 FQGTGA. CDR3 in amino acids: CASSGAPNEQFF. The DNA for the CDR3 is TGTGCCAGCAGCGGAGCCCCCAATGAGCAGTTCTTC.

The rearrangement joins TRBV5-1 to TRBJ2-3, with D hard to call. Trimming left V 0 bases short and J 2 bases short, with 7 bases between. The germline gives CDR1 SGHRS, CDR2 YFSETQ. This CDR3 is built from 14 residues. CDR3: CASSLGYNTDTQYF. CDR3 sequence (DNA): TGCGCCAGCAGCTTGGGCTACAACACAGATACGCAGTATTTT.

The chain couples TRBV11-3 to TRBJ2-5, with 8 positions matching TRBD1. The CDR3 runs to 14 residues. Trimming at V came to 1 base and at J to 2 bases, leaving 0 bases not matched to a gene. CDR1 and CDR2 (germline): SGHNT, YENEEA. The CDR3 is CASSLGQGQETQYF. CDR3 nucleotide sequence: TGTGCCAGCAGCTTAGGACAGGGGCAAGAGACCCAGTACTTC.

The CDR3 coding sequence is TGCGCCAGCAGCCGAGCCTCGCTCCAGGGGGCTCGGGGGTCCTCTGGAAACACCATATATTTT. Its protein is CASSRASLQGARGSSGNTIYF. The chain carries TRBV4-1 and TRBJ1-3, with TRBD1 matching 8 bases. J gave up 0 bases and V 4 bases, and 20 bases lay outside the gene matches. Germline-derived CDR1 and CDR2 are MGHRA and YSYEKL. The CDR3 totals 21 residues.